A selection of T cell receptor beta chains follows, all from one sample in a study of cytomegalovirus exposure and HLA in healthy donors. Sequenced by immunoSEQ multiplex PCR; TCRdb stores in-frame clones only, minus some. Of fewer than 150,000 clones in the sample, approximately 85% were seen once. Sample: PBMCs. Receptors were obtained from a woman younger than 45 in good health and CMV-seropositive. CDR3s include the opening cysteine and the closing phenylalanine or tryptophan. D genes are given only for firm matches. A row's size may be missing; if present it is once, few, many or a size class.

cdr3_nt: TGCAGTGCGGGCGGACAGTACGAGCAGTACTTC
cdr3_aa: CSAGGQYEQYF
v_call: TRBV20-1
d_call: NA
j_call: TRBJ2-7
clone_size: NA

cdr3_nt: TGCGCCAGCAGTCTACCTCCGGGCGAGCAGTACTTC
cdr3_aa: CASSLPPGEQYF
v_call: TRBV5-1
d_call: NA
j_call: TRBJ2-7
clone_size: NA

cdr3_nt: TGTGCCAGTACAGTGAAGTACGAGCAGTACTTC
cdr3_aa: CASTVKYEQYF
v_call: TRBV2
d_call: NA
j_call: TRBJ2-7
clone_size: NA

cdr3_nt: TGTGCCAGCAGCCCCACAGGGACCTACAATGAGCAGTTCTTC
cdr3_aa: CASSPTGTYNEQFF
v_call: TRBV9
d_call: NA
j_call: TRBJ2-1
clone_size: NA

cdr3_nt: TGTGCCAGCACAGGGACAGAGCTGGGGATGGAGCAGTTCTTC
cdr3_aa: CASTGTELGMEQFF
v_call: TRBV25-1
d_call: TRBD1
j_call: TRBJ2-1
clone_size: NA

cdr3_nt: TGTGCCATCAGTGAGTCGACCGGACAGACCTCCAAGCAGTACTTC
cdr3_aa: CAISESTGQTSKQYF
v_call: TRBV10-3
d_call: NA
j_call: TRBJ2-7
clone_size: NA

cdr3_nt: TGTGCCAGCAGTGTCCGGGACAGGATTTACACCGGGGAGCTGTTTTTT
cdr3_aa: CASSVRDRIYTGELFF
v_call: TRBV6-1
d_call: TRBD1
j_call: TRBJ2-2
clone_size: NA

cdr3_nt: TGTGCCAGCTCTCCTGCTAGCGGGAATACCTACGAGCAGTACTTC
cdr3_aa: CASSPASGNTYEQYF
v_call: TRBV18
d_call: TRBD2
j_call: TRBJ2-7
clone_size: NA

cdr3_nt: TGCGCCAGCAGCTTGCAGGGGGCAACTAATGAAAAACTGTTTTTT
cdr3_aa: CASSLQGATNEKLFF
v_call: TRBV5-1
d_call: TRBD1
j_call: TRBJ1-4
clone_size: NA

cdr3_nt: TGTGCCAGCACAGGGGACAGGGCCGTGGACGAGCAGTACTTC
cdr3_aa: CASTGDRAVDEQYF
v_call: TRBV6-1
d_call: TRBD1
j_call: TRBJ2-7
clone_size: once

cdr3_nt: TGTGCCAGCAGTTTACCTCTAGGGGGCGCGACTGAAGCTTTCTTT
cdr3_aa: CASSLPLGGATEAFF
v_call: TRBV28
d_call: TRBD1
j_call: TRBJ1-1
clone_size: NA

cdr3_nt: TGTGCCAGCTCCCCAGACAGGGGGTATGGGCCCCAGCATTTT
cdr3_aa: CASSPDRGYGPQHF
v_call: TRBV18
d_call: TRBD1
j_call: TRBJ1-5
clone_size: once

cdr3_nt: TGTGCCAGCAGCGTAGTATTCAATGAGCAGTTCTTC
cdr3_aa: CASSVVFNEQFF
v_call: TRBV9
d_call: NA
j_call: TRBJ2-1
clone_size: NA

cdr3_nt: TGTGCCAGCATCGCGGGGGGAGACAGGCTTAAGGGTGAGCAGTTCTTC
cdr3_aa: CASIAGGDRLKGEQFF
v_call: TRBV5-8
d_call: TRBD2
j_call: TRBJ2-1
clone_size: NA

cdr3_nt: TGTGCCAGCAGTTTATTACGTGGGAGCACTGAAGCTTTCTTT
cdr3_aa: CASSLLRGSTEAFF
v_call: TRBV28
d_call: NA
j_call: TRBJ1-1
clone_size: NA

cdr3_nt: TGTGCGGTCCAGGCCGAGAACACCGGGGAGCTGTTTTTT
cdr3_aa: CAVQAENTGELFF
v_call: TRBV6-1
d_call: NA
j_call: TRBJ2-2
clone_size: NA

cdr3_nt: TGTGCCAGCAGTTTTAGGGAGAGCTACACCTTC
cdr3_aa: CASSFRESYTF
v_call: TRBV28
d_call: NA
j_call: TRBJ1-2
clone_size: NA

cdr3_nt: TGCGCCAGCAGCGTGACTACCCAGGCTGAAGCTTTCTTT
cdr3_aa: CASSVTTQAEAFF
v_call: TRBV5-1
d_call: NA
j_call: TRBJ1-1
clone_size: NA

cdr3_nt: TGTGCCAGCAGGGAATACCGGGACAGGGGCCCCAGGGGGCCCCAGCATTTT
cdr3_aa: CASREYRDRGPRGPQHF
v_call: TRBV6-1
d_call: TRBD1
j_call: TRBJ1-5
clone_size: few

cdr3_nt: TGTGCCAGCAGCCCATCTAGCGGGAGGGCCTCCTACGAGCAGTACTTC
cdr3_aa: CASSPSSGRASYEQYF
v_call: TRBV9
d_call: TRBD2
j_call: TRBJ2-7
clone_size: NA

cdr3_nt: TGTGCCAGCAGCTTAGCGCCTGCATGGTCTCGGGACTCTCAAGACTATGGCTACACCTTC
cdr3_aa: CASSLAPAWSRDSQDYGYTF
v_call: TRBV7-8
d_call: NA
j_call: TRBJ1-2
clone_size: NA

cdr3_nt: TGTGCCTGGAGGCGAGGGATCTCACCCCTCCACTTT
cdr3_aa: CAWRRGISPLHF
v_call: TRBV30
d_call: NA
j_call: TRBJ1-6
clone_size: few

cdr3_nt: TGTGCCACCAGCACTTTAGCGGGAGCCTACGAGCAGTACTTC
cdr3_aa: CATSTLAGAYEQYF
v_call: TRBV15
d_call: TRBD2
j_call: TRBJ2-7
clone_size: NA

cdr3_nt: TGTGCCAGCAGAGCCCCAGGGGGGATCTATGGCTACACCTTC
cdr3_aa: CASRAPGGIYGYTF
v_call: TRBV28
d_call: TRBD1
j_call: TRBJ1-2
clone_size: NA

cdr3_nt: TGTGCCAGCTCCCGGGACAGGGAACAGCAGTACTTC
cdr3_aa: CASSRDREQQYF
v_call: TRBV18
d_call: TRBD1
j_call: TRBJ2-7
clone_size: NA

cdr3_nt: TGTGCCAGCAGCTTAGTCGACAGGGAAAAACTGTTTTTT
cdr3_aa: CASSLVDREKLFF
v_call: TRBV7-6
d_call: NA
j_call: TRBJ1-4
clone_size: NA

cdr3_nt: TGTGCCAGCAGCGTCCTCAGGGGCCAAGAGACCCAGTACTTC
cdr3_aa: CASSVLRGQETQYF
v_call: TRBV7-9
d_call: NA
j_call: TRBJ2-5
clone_size: few

cdr3_nt: TGTGCCAGCAGCTTGAGGATTGTCGAGACCCAGTACTTC
cdr3_aa: CASSLRIVETQYF
v_call: TRBV11-1
d_call: NA
j_call: TRBJ2-5
clone_size: NA